This record concerns one T cell receptor beta chain sequence. Some clones are missing from TCRdb's copy, which holds only in-frame ones; the method was immunoSEQ multiplex PCR. In the table there are around 110,000 clones, 85% to 95% of which are singletons. This sample is part of a study of control samples from healthy donors and cancer patients. The junction had 3 bases not matched to a gene; V was cut back by 2 bases and J by 1 base. CDR1 and CDR2 (germline): WNHNN, SYGVQD (reference sequence). The CDR3 contains 15 residues. The source material was blood. This clonotype was obtained from a man younger than 45 in good health. The gene calls are TRBV10-1 and TRBJ2-5, with TRBD1 matching 8 bases. CDR3 bases: TGCGCCAGCAGTGAGGCCGGGACAGGCCAAGAGACCCAGTACTTC. It yields the protein CASSEAGTGQETQYF.